This is a list of T cell receptor beta chains from one sample in a study of blood T cell repertoires in COVID-19. Sequencing was performed with immunoSEQ multiplex PCR; in TCRdb, only in-frame clones are kept and a portion is missing. The sample consists of 150,000 to 200,000 clones, around four fifths of them appearing once. The sample comprised peripheral blood. The receptor set was obtained from a man aged 65 to 79 with acute or convalescent COVID-19. CDR3s include the opening cysteine and the closing phenylalanine or tryptophan. Fields, in order: V gene, CDR3 protein.

V: TRBV6-1; CDR3: CASSDRLAGSSTDTQYF
V: TRBV7-2; CDR3: CASSQPGLAGYEQYF
V: TRBV2; CDR3: CARGQGGENYGYTF
V: TRBV28; CDR3: CATNEQGSYGYTF
V: TRBV13; CDR3: CASSFPDYQETQYF
V: TRBV24-1; CDR3: CATSDFEQGDEKLFF
V: TRBV19; CDR3: CASSSIGGVKGLAGGYEQYF
V: TRBV10-2; CDR3: CASSPGISGYTF
V: TRBV5-1; CDR3: CASSLWLAGGTQETQYF
V: TRBV5-1; CDR3: CASSLFRANTGELFF
V: TRBV6-5; CDR3: CASSYEGSYGYTF
V: TRBV19; CDR3: CASSGSRVETQYF
V: TRBV4-1; CDR3: CASSQAQADHYEQYF
V: TRBV7-3; CDR3: CASSLQGGRARSYNEQFF
V: TRBV19; CDR3: CASKGTGTGKNYGYTF
V: TRBV6-5; CDR3: CASSLLQSSNQPQHF
V: TRBV5-7; CDR3: CASSFDTGLAKNIQYF
V: TRBV28; CDR3: CASRSSGTGRYYGYTF
V: TRBV18; CDR3: CASSPEPLSNSPLHF
V: TRBV11-2; CDR3: CASSLGGTQNSPLHF
V: TRBV6-5; CDR3: CASSYFGTGTGELFF
V: TRBV28; CDR3: CASSLWTSGNEQFF
V: TRBV5-1; CDR3: CASSPADRWIGYTF
V: TRBV7-8; CDR3: CASSLASGVANYGYTF
V: TRBV5-1; CDR3: CASSLVRGQTGELFF
V: TRBV6-1; CDR3: CASSDASLLGADTIYF
V: TRBV7-2; CDR3: CASSLSGTARETQYF
V: TRBV5-1; CDR3: CASSSNKRQGGYNEQFF
V: TRBV7-2; CDR3: CASSPSLGQGIYGYTF
V: TRBV19; CDR3: CASSSAGTVSYGYTF
V: TRBV5-1; CDR3: CASSFTGDTEAFF
V: TRBV19; CDR3: CASSIAGGSGNTIYF
V: TRBV19; CDR3: CASRVPGTGIYNEQFF
V: TRBV2; CDR3: CASRAGQGALGYTF
V: TRBV9; CDR3: CASSLRLAGPGNEQFF
V: TRBV6-6; CDR3: CASTMGLATDTQYF
V: TRBV5-1; CDR3: CASSGTGGMNTEAFF
V: TRBV11-2; CDR3: CASSPRGAGGRPDTQYF
V: TRBV4-3; CDR3: CASSQDRTSGVLNEQFF
V: TRBV27; CDR3: CASSLGSHYGYTF
V: TRBV19; CDR3: CASSITLGTGANEQYF
V: TRBV6-5; CDR3: CASSYPTGSGNTIYF